This T cell receptor beta chain was sequenced during a study of CD8 T cells in ankylosing spondylitis. Points from the study as a whole: The authors reported significant enrichment of disease-linked clones in matched ankylosing spondylitis synovial fluid. Earlier literature documents some of the motif variants in reactive arthritis synovial fluid and blood. A TCR beta motif of under ten highly homologous variants appeared characteristic of ankylosing spondylitis blood.

Germline values: CDR1 SGHRS, CDR2 YFSETQ. V dropped 5 bases and J dropped 5 bases, with 19 bases sitting between them. This CDR3 is 15 amino acids long. This clonotype was found many times. What it binds is not known. Making the TCR beta libraries involved quantitative 5'-RACE with molecular barcodes. A single record per CDR3 protein comes from TCRdb applying MiXCR to the 5' RACE reads. Seen here are about 130,000 distinct CDR3 sequences, roughly a tenth observed once, and the top ten hold about 3.6%. This TCR was sampled from a male donor with ankylosing spondylitis or in good health (not recorded which). What was sequenced was blood, either unsorted or a sorted T cell fraction (not recorded which). The chain couples TRBV5-1 to TRBJ1-1; D perhaps matches TRBD1 (5 bases). Here the CDR3 reads CASRAVPGDGTEAFF. CDR3 nucleotide sequence: TGCGCCAGCAGAGCAGTGCCGGGGGATGGTACTGAAGCTTTCTTT.